Listed here are 18 T cell receptor beta chains from one sample, sequenced in a study of T-cell memory formation after mild COVID-19 (dated by TCRdb to 2020 to 2022). The method behind the library was 5' RACE. The sequencer was an Illumina NovaSeq 6000. TCRdb reworked the public reads: Q25 trimming with fastp, MiXCR clone assembly, productive beta chains retained. Merged by CDR3 protein, the rows form single entries marked with the most common genes and DNA. The sample has a few hundred thousand distinct CDR3 sequences on record, more than 20% of them singletons. Roughly an eighth of the sample lies in the top ten. Source material: PBMCs or a T cell subset sorted from them (not recorded which). These receptors were taken from an adult woman who had mild COVID-19 (a few samples of this study predate the infection). The sample titles of this study are shuffled in the database, so cell type and time point are left out; the donor was told from shared clones.

V usage is TRBV6-2 or TRBV6-3 and J usage is TRBJ1-6; D gene uncertain. The germline V gene has CDR1 MNHEY and CDR2 SVGEGT. The CDR3 contains 14 residues. V was trimmed by 6 bases and J by 8 bases, leaving 14 bases between them. The CDR3 reads CASSPGWADSPLHF. In DNA form, the CDR3 reads TGTGCCAGCAGCCCCGGTTGGGCCGATTCACCCCTCCACTTT.

The genes are TRBV4-1 and TRBJ1-2; no clear D. Germline CDR1 and CDR2: MGHRA and YSYEKL. The CDR3 is 15 amino acids. The V and J ends lost 0 bases and 8 bases respectively, with 16 bases between them. CDR3 sequence reads: CASSQDLWRDGGYTF. The CDR3 coding sequence is TGCGCCAGCAGCCAAGATCTTTGGAGGGATGGAGGCTACACCTTC.

This clonotype was observed a few times. V is TRBV5-1 and J is TRBJ2-3, with D uncertain. The germline V gene has CDR1 SGHRS and CDR2 YFSETQ. The CDR3 extends over 14 amino acids. Between the trimmed V and J ends, which lost 1 base and 0 bases, there was a span of 6 bases. CDR3 amino acids: CASSLFKSTDTQYF. CDR3 DNA sequence: TGCGCCAGCAGCTTGTTTAAGAGCACAGATACGCAGTATTTT.

This clonotype was picked up a small number of times. J is TRBJ1-2 and V is TRBV5-1; D unresolved. CDR3 size: 13 residues. Trimming took 5 bases from V and 2 from J, leaving 10 bases between them. Germline V gene data show CDR1 as SGHRS and CDR2 as YFSETQ. The CDR3 DNA reads as TGCGCCAGCAGATCGACTGAAAACTATGGCTACACCTTC. Translating it yields CASRSTENYGYTF.

The CDR3 loop reads CASSYSFSRVNEKLFF. CDR3 in DNA: TGTGCCAGCAGTTACTCGTTCTCCCGGGTGAATGAAAAACTGTTTTTT. This rearrangement joins TRBV6-5 to TRBJ1-4; D gene ambiguous. Between the trimmed V and J ends, which lost 0 bases and 5 bases, there was a span of 13 bases. Germline loops: CDR1 MNHEY, CDR2 SVGAGI. This CDR3 is built from 16 residues.

The rearrangement joins TRBV6-2 or TRBV6-3 to TRBJ2-7; D might be TRBD1 (7 bases). V was clipped by 8 bases and J by 1 base, with 12 bases between them. The CDR3 is made up of 13 amino acids. Germline V gene data show CDR1 as MNHEY and CDR2 as SVGEGT. The DNA of the CDR3 is TGTGCCAGCTGGAGGGGGCGGTCCTACGAGCAGTACTTC. Amino acids: CASWRGRSYEQYF.

This clonotype was observed a single time. The chain combines TRBV5-1 with TRBJ2-2; the D gene is possibly TRBD2 (6 bases). The CDR3 is made up of 15 amino acids. The V gene's germline CDR1 is SGHRS and CDR2 YFSETQ. V shed 5 bases and J shed 4 bases, with 15 bases lying between them. The CDR3 loop is CASRLSGGATGELFF. The CDR3 coding sequence is TGCGCCAGCAGACTAAGCGGAGGGGCCACCGGGGAGCTGTTTTTT.

The chain employs TRBV10-3 and TRBJ1-5, with unresolved D. The CDR3 totals 12 residues. Germline V gene data show CDR1 as ENHRY and CDR2 as SYGVKD. Deletions cut 0 bases from V and 6 bases from J, with 3 bases between. The CDR3: CAISESGQPQHF. The CDR3 DNA sequence: TGTGCCATCAGTGAGTCCGGTCAGCCCCAGCATTTT.

V usage is TRBV4-1 and J usage is TRBJ1-1, with 8 bases matching TRBD1. Per the germline V gene, CDR1 is MGHRA and CDR2 is YSYEKL. V shed 5 bases and J 9 bases; nucleotides not matched to a gene: 2. The CDR3 is 11 amino acids. CDR3 nucleotide sequence: TGCGCCAGCAGCTGGGACAGGCAAGCTTTCTTT. This encodes CASSWDRQAFF.

The chain employs TRBV4-1 and TRBJ2-1; D remains ambiguous. V was pared by 0 bases and J by 4 bases, with 10 bases between. The CDR3 spans 15 residues. CDR1 and CDR2 (germline): MGHRA, YSYEKL. The DNA for the CDR3 is TGCGCCAGCAGCCAAGATAGTCCCCCTTACAATGAGCAGTTCTTC. Translated, it gives CASSQDSPPYNEQFF.

This clonotype has just a few counts. The V and J genes are TRBV11-2 and TRBJ2-1; 10 nucleotides agree with TRBD2. V shed 1 base, J shed 7 bases, and the junction held 10 bases outside the gene matches. The CDR3 covers 17 residues. Germline V gene lookup returns CDR1 SGHAT and CDR2 FQNNGV. Written as DNA, the CDR3 is TGTGCCAGCAGCTTAGTGTTCTCCCTAGCGGGAGTGAATGAGCAGTTCTTC. It is translated as CASSLVFSLAGVNEQFF.

The chain links TRBV7-9 to TRBJ2-3, with 7 bases lining up with TRBD1. There are 16 residues in the CDR3. Per germline, CDR1 SEHNR and CDR2 FQNEAQ (reference sequence). The J segment lost 1 base and the V segment lost 5 bases, leaving 9 bases of the junction unmatched. The CDR3 protein is CASSLMAGTGTDTQYF. CDR3 bases: TGTGCCAGCAGCCTGATGGCCGGGACAGGCACAGATACGCAGTATTTT.

The chain combines TRBV4-1 with TRBJ2-7; 7 nucleotides agree with TRBD1. V gave up 4 bases and J gave up 2 bases; unmatched junction bases: 11. CDR1 and CDR2 from the germline V gene are MGHRA and YSYEKL. There are 16 residues in the CDR3. The CDR3 loop reads CASSPVLGQAAYEQYF. The CDR3 DNA reads TGCGCCAGCAGCCCTGTCCTTGGACAGGCTGCCTACGAGCAGTACTTC.

This clonotype was seen a handful of times. V and J are TRBV24-1 and TRBJ2-1; the D gene is possibly TRBD1 (6 bases). The CDR3 runs 17 residues. Trimming shortened V by 6 bases and J by 9 bases, and 26 bases separated the two germline ends. Germline V gives CDR1 KGHDR, CDR2 SFDVKD. The CDR3 nucleotides are TGTGCCACCAGTAAAAAGAACACAGGGTCCGGAGACACTGAGCAGTTCTTC. Residues: CATSKKNTGSGDTEQFF.

The CDR3 DNA follows: TGTGCCAGCTCACCAAGGACAGCTGCTAACTATGGCTACACCTTC. Protein: CASSPRTAANYGYTF. V is TRBV18 and J is TRBJ1-2; D is possibly TRBD1 (6 bases). V was shortened by 2 bases and J by 0 bases, with 10 bases between the two germline ends. This CDR3 spans 15 amino acids. Germline V gene lookup returns CDR1 KGHSH and CDR2 LQKENI.

This chain uses TRBV21-1 with TRBJ2-1; the table's D call, TRBD1, has no DNA check behind it. TRBV21-1 is tagged as a pseudogene. CDR3 length: 13 residues. The CDR3 sequence is CAIHLSRGDEQFF. The CDR3 DNA is TGTGCCATCCATTTGAGCAGGGGAGATGAGCAGTTCTTC.

The rearrangement links TRBV4-1 to TRBJ1-2; D unclear. CDR3 length: 14 amino acids. Germline V gene data show CDR1 as MGHRA and CDR2 as YSYEKL. V was shortened by 1 base and J by 0 bases, with 6 bases between the two germline ends. The CDR3 DNA is TGCGCCAGCAGCCAAGTAGGTCCTAACTATGGCTACACCTTC. Translated, it gives CASSQVGPNYGYTF.

The sample holds a few counts of this clonotype. V usage is TRBV7-9 and J usage is TRBJ2-3; 10 bases match TRBD2. The CDR3 runs to 16 residues. Trimming at V came to 5 bases and at J to 3 bases, leaving 8 bases not matched to a gene. Looked up from germline, CDR1 is SEHNR and CDR2 is FQNEAQ (reference sequence). The CDR3 DNA follows: TGTGCCAGCAGCCCACGAGGGACTAGCGAAACAGATACGCAGTATTTT. This gives the protein CASSPRGTSETDTQYF.